The clone carrying this TCR beta chain was recorded only once. This entry comes from a study of blood T cell repertoires in COVID-19. Whole-study context: The analysed material was cDNA or gDNA that came from T cells, B-cell-depleted T cells, or PBMCs.

Sequencing used immunoSEQ multiplex PCR; TCRdb keeps in-frame clones, though not all of them. The sample lists some 190,000 clones, about 81% occurring once. The germline gives CDR1 SGDLS, CDR2 YYNGEE. Trimming stripped 4 bases from V and 8 bases from J, with 16 bases between. The CDR3 covers 14 residues. Living in 24 US areas, the participants were between about 18 and 95 years of age. Categorization into cohorts depended on clinical history that participants reported. Material for sequencing was PBMCs or T cells enriched from blood (not recorded which). The genes are TRBV9 and TRBJ2-4; D possibly corresponds to TRBD1 (6 bases). The TCR originated in a woman younger than 45 who had recovered from COVID-19. The CDR3 DNA reads TGTGCCAGCAGCCCAGGACAGTTTACGGACATTCAGTACTTC. This gives the protein CASSPGQFTDIQYF.